A single sample gave rise to the 27 T cell receptor beta chains below, sequenced in a study of shared clonotypes between healthy human individuals. Measured with immunoSEQ multiplex PCR; TCRdb has only the in-frame clones, and not every one. The repertoire holds roughly 1,000,000 clones, with 78% as singletons. Sequencing was performed on memory CD4+ T cells from PBMCs. Subset described: CD45RA-negative fraction. All receptors derive from a man younger than 35 in good health. Some clones in this sample may be carry-over from other donors' samples.

The V and J genes are TRBV15 and TRBJ2-1; D is possibly TRBD2 (5 bases). The CDR3 covers 16 residues. V gave up 5 bases and J gave up 1 base, with 15 bases separating them. Per germline, CDR1 LNHNV and CDR2 YYDKDF (reference sequence). The CDR3 region has the DNA TGTGCCACCAGCCGCCCAAGGGCGGGTTCCTACAATGAGCAGTTCTTC. The encoded protein is CATSRPRAGSYNEQFF.

The V and J genes are TRBV7-9 and TRBJ1-2; no firm D call. Per germline, CDR1 SEHNR and CDR2 FQNEAQ (reference sequence). CDR3 length: 12 amino acids. This CDR3 reads CASGGEAYGYTF. The DNA for the CDR3 is TGTGCAAGTGGTGGAGAGGCTTATGGCTACACCTTC. Together with reference TRBV7-9 and TRBJ1-2, the CDR3 gives the full variable domain: DTGVSQNPRHKITKRGQNVTFRCDPISEHNRLYWYRQTLGQGPEFLTYFQNEAQLEKSRLLSDRFSAERPKGSFSTLEIQRTEQGDSAMYLCASGGEAYGYTFGSGTRLTVV.

J is TRBJ2-3 and V is TRBV30, with D uncertain. V gave up 0 bases and J gave up 1 base, with 17 bases separating them. The germline gives CDR1 GTSNPN, CDR2 SVGIG (reference sequence). The CDR3 is 17 amino acids. This CDR3 reads CAWSVRRSGLRTDTQYF. As DNA, the CDR3 is TGTGCCTGGAGTGTACGTCGCTCAGGTTTGCGCACAGATACGCAGTATTTT.

The chain has TRBV19 and TRBJ2-3; TRBD2 is a possible D gene (5 bases). Germline V CDR1 and CDR2: LNHDA, SQIVND (reference sequence). The CDR3 has 16 residues. V was clipped by 5 bases and J by 0 bases, with 15 bases between them. The CDR3 loop is CASSGRLFTSTDTQYF. DNA for the CDR3: TGTGCCAGTAGTGGGAGACTTTTTACTAGCACAGATACGCAGTATTTT.

This clone was recorded at least ten times. V is TRBV6-5 and J is TRBJ2-7, with D possibly matching TRBD2 (5 bases). From germline, CDR1 is MNHEY and CDR2 SVGAGI. CDR3 length: 16 residues. Trimming stripped 4 bases from V and 4 bases from J, with 20 bases between. Here the CDR3 DNA reads TGTGCCAGCAGTTTGGACGGAGCGGTCGTTCTGTACGAGCAGTACTTC. It encodes CASSLDGAVVLYEQYF.

This CDR3 reads CASRDRGGVQYF. CDR3 nucleotides: TGTGCCAGTCGGGACCGGGGTGGGGTCCAGTACTTC. The chain links TRBV19 to TRBJ2-5; the D call may be TRBD1 or TRBD2 (5 bases each). V was trimmed by 8 bases and J by 10 bases, leaving 17 bases between them. CDR3 length: 12 amino acids. Per germline, CDR1 LNHDA and CDR2 SQIVND (reference sequence).

This clone was picked up one time. The V and J genes are TRBV5-1 and TRBJ1-1, with TRBD1 matching 11 bases. Germline V gene lookup returns CDR1 SGHRS and CDR2 YFSETQ. The CDR3 is 14 amino acids. The J segment lost 4 bases and the V segment lost 7 bases, leaving 6 bases of the junction unmatched. The CDR3 bases are TGCGCCAGCGGGAGGGGACAGGGGGGCACTGAAGCTTTCTTT. This sequence encodes CASGRGQGGTEAFF.

Notes on this clone: Germline is not matched at one junction end, which may reflect a read error. The genes are TRBV29-1 and TRBJ1-3, with 7 positions matching TRBD1. The CDR3 contains 11 residues. CDR1 and CDR2 from the germline V gene are SQVTM and ANQGSEA. The CDR3 nucleotides read TGCAGCGTGGTTACAGGGGAAATCTTGGATTTT. Translation: CSVVTGEILDF. Filled out from reference TRBV29-1 and TRBJ1-3, the complete variable domain reads SAVISQKPSRDICQRGTSLTIQCQVDSQVTMMFWYRQQPGQSLTLIATANQGSEATYESGFVIDKFPISRPNLTFSTLTVSNMSPEDSSIYLCSVVTGEILDFGEGSWLTVV.

The chain is built from TRBV9 and TRBJ2-3; no clear D. The V end was cut by 0 bases, the J end by 1 base, with 9 bases between. Germline V gene lookup returns CDR1 SGDLS and CDR2 YYNGEE. The CDR3 sequence is 15 residues long. CDR3 protein: CASSVGSQGTDTQYF. CDR3 sequence (DNA): TGTGCCAGCAGCGTAGGGTCCCAGGGCACAGATACGCAGTATTTT.

In this sample, this clone turned up once. The rearrangement joins TRBV28 to TRBJ2-3; D is undetermined. The CDR3 runs 15 residues. Germline V gene data show CDR1 as MDHEN and CDR2 as SYDVKM. Between the trimmed V and J ends, which lost 3 bases and 8 bases, there was a span of 18 bases. CDR3 protein: CASSFVATSVGTQYF. The CDR3 nucleotides read TGTGCCAGCAGTTTCGTGGCTACCTCGGTCGGTACGCAGTATTTT.

The V and J genes are TRBV7-9 and TRBJ1-3; D uncertain. Germline CDR1 SEHNR, CDR2 FQNEAQ (reference sequence). The CDR3 contains 13 residues. Trimming took 2 bases from V and 4 from J, leaving 6 bases between them. CDR3 coding DNA: TGTGCCAGCAGCTTATTCCAGGGAAACACCATATATTTT. Translated: CASSLFQGNTIYF.

The J gene is TRBJ2-4, the V gene TRBV7-2; D may be TRBD1 or TRBD2 (6 bases each). Trimming shortened V by 2 bases and J by 9 bases, and 11 bases separated the two germline ends. The CDR3 has 13 residues. Germline CDR1 and CDR2: SGHTA and FQGNSA. Here the CDR3 DNA reads TGTGCCAGCAGCTTAAGGAGGGGGGCCATTCAGTACTTC. Its protein product is CASSLRRGAIQYF.

This clone was detected many times. J is TRBJ2-3 and V is TRBV4-1; maybe TRBD2 (5 bases). The CDR3 covers 16 residues. V lost 4 bases to trimming and J lost 1 base, with 15 bases between them. Looked up from germline, CDR1 is MGHRA and CDR2 is YSYEKL. The CDR3 here is CASSPENSGGTDTQYF. CDR3 nucleotide sequence: TGCGCCAGCAGCCCGGAAAACAGCGGAGGCACAGATACGCAGTATTTT.

J is TRBJ1-1 and V is TRBV12-5; D possibly corresponds to TRBD1 (5 bases). The CDR3 is 17 amino acids. Trimming cost V 1 base and J 3 bases, with 18 bases left between them. The germline V gene has CDR1 LGHNT and CDR2 FRNRAP. The CDR3 bases are TGTGCTAGTGGTTTGGACATGAGGGACGCCGGGGACACTGAAGCTTTCTTT. Protein: CASGLDMRDAGDTEAFF.

This chain links TRBV5-4 with TRBJ2-3; 9 nucleotides align to TRBD2. The CDR3 loop spans 16 amino acids. Germline CDR1 is SGHNT and CDR2 is YYREEE (reference sequence). Trimming cost V 2 bases and J 0 bases; bases outside gene matches: 4. CDR3 nucleotides: TGTGCCAGCAGCTTTCCTACTAGCGGGAGCACAGATACGCAGTATTTT. Protein: CASSFPTSGSTDTQYF. Supplemented by reference TRBV5-4 and TRBJ2-3, the full variable domain reads ETGVTQSPTHLIKTRGQQVTLRCSSQSGHNTVSWYQQALGQGPQFIFQYYREEENGRGNFPPRFSGLQFPNYSSELNVNALELDDSALYLCASSFPTSGSTDTQYFGPGTRLTVL.

The chain combines TRBV28 with TRBJ1-1; 9 positions match TRBD1. V shed 2 bases and J 7 bases; nucleotides not matched to a gene: 5. This CDR3 region has 14 residues. Per germline, CDR1 MDHEN and CDR2 SYDVKM. CDR3 residues: CASSLVQGANEAFF. CDR3 coding DNA: TGTGCCAGCAGTTTAGTACAGGGGGCTAATGAAGCTTTCTTT. Looking up the rest from reference TRBV28 and TRBJ1-1 gives the full variable domain: DVKVTQSSRYLVKRTGEKVFLECVQDMDHENMFWYRQDPGLGLRLIYFSYDVKMKEKGDIPEGYSVSREKKERFSLILESASTNQTSMYLCASSLVQGANEAFFGQGTRLTVV.

Worth noting for this clone: A much larger clone lies a single base off, so this may be a read error. Distinct nucleotide sequences in the sample also encode this CDR3. The V and J genes are TRBV5-1 and TRBJ1-5; D call uncertain. Germline lookup yields CDR1 SGHRS and CDR2 YFSETQ. The CDR3 sequence is 15 residues long. Written as DNA, the CDR3 is TGCGCCAGCAGCTTGGAACCCGGTGGCAATCAGCCCCAGCACTTT. It is translated as CASSLEPGGNQPQHF.

To note about this clone: Given a much more abundant clone one base away, this may be a read error. Other DNA sequences in this sample translate to the same CDR3. The chain joins TRBV6-1 to TRBJ2-7, with no clear D. The CDR3 is 11 residues long. Looked up from germline, CDR1 is MNHNS and CDR2 is SASEGT. V lost 6 bases and J lost 0, with 3 bases in between. In DNA form, the CDR3 reads TGTGCCAGCAGGAGCTCCTACGAGCAGTACTTC. Its protein is CASRSSYEQYF.

This clone has at least ten counts. J is TRBJ2-2 and V is TRBV12-5, with D possibly being TRBD1 or TRBD2 (5 bases each). V was shortened by 7 bases and J by 0 bases, with 15 bases between the two germline ends. CDR1 LGHNT and CDR2 FRNRAP come from the germline V gene. The CDR3 contains 16 residues. CDR3 region: CASAPPRGTNTGELFF. Here the CDR3 DNA reads TGTGCTAGTGCCCCCCCGAGGGGAACGAACACCGGGGAGCTGTTTTTT.

The CDR3: CASSLAAKRTDTQYF. CDR3 DNA: TGTGCCAGCAGCTTAGCGGCGAAACGCACAGATACGCAGTATTTT. This chain connects TRBV11-2 to TRBJ2-3; D unresolved. The CDR3 contains 15 residues. Germline CDR1 SGHAT, CDR2 FQNNGV. Trimming took 1 base from V and 1 from J, leaving 9 bases between them.

This clone was detected only a few times. Distinct nucleotide sequences in the sample also encode this CDR3. The V call is TRBV5-4, the J call TRBJ2-3; D may correspond to TRBD1 or TRBD2 (5 bases each). CDR1 is SGHNT and CDR2 is YYREEE in the germline V gene (reference sequence). The CDR3 is made up of 14 amino acids. V was trimmed by 0 bases and J by 0 bases, leaving 5 bases between them. The CDR3 DNA follows: TGTGCCAGCAGCTTGGGGGGGAGCACAGATACGCAGTATTTT. The encoded protein is CASSLGGSTDTQYF.

This clone was seen once. The rearrangement uses TRBV6-6 and TRBJ2-7; D tentatively reads TRBD1 or TRBD2 (5 bases each). The CDR3 totals 13 residues. Trimming shortened V by 8 bases and J by 6 bases, and 17 bases separated the two germline ends. Germline CDR1 is MNHNY and CDR2 is SVGAGI (reference sequence). CDR3 nucleotides: TGTGCCAGCTCCCCCACGGCAGGGAGCGAGCAGTACTTC. It codes for CASSPTAGSEQYF.

The chain uses TRBV11-3 and TRBJ2-1; the match to TRBD1 covers 8 bases. CDR1 is SGHNT, CDR2 YENEEA, per germline. With V trimmed by 6 bases and J by 9 bases, 7 bases remained unmatched. The CDR3 runs 13 residues. The CDR3 sequence is CASRFGQGGEQFF. In DNA form, the CDR3 reads TGTGCCAGCAGATTTGGACAGGGTGGTGAGCAGTTCTTC.

This chain uses TRBV4-2 with TRBJ2-5; the match to TRBD2 covers 9 bases. Germline-derived CDR1 and CDR2 are LGHNA and YNFKEQ. The trim removed 0 bases at V and 5 bases at J, leaving 22 bases unmatched. The CDR3 is 21 residues long. The CDR3 is CASSQERRGTSRFGARETQYF. The CDR3 nucleotides are TGTGCCAGCAGCCAAGAGAGGAGGGGGACTAGCCGGTTCGGAGCGCGGGAGACCCAGTACTTC.

The chain recombines TRBV5-6 with TRBJ1-1; no definite D call. Deletions cut 0 bases from V and 3 bases from J, with 6 bases between. The CDR3 extends over 13 amino acids. Germline V gene data show CDR1 as SGHDT and CDR2 as YYEEEE. The CDR3 here is CASSLEGHTEAFF. The CDR3 DNA reads TGTGCCAGCAGCTTGGAAGGCCACACTGAAGCTTTCTTT.

The chain carries TRBV5-6 and TRBJ2-4, with 9 bases that match TRBD1. Trimming at V came to 5 bases and at J to 7 bases, leaving 16 bases not matched to a gene. Germline V gives CDR1 SGHDT, CDR2 YYEEEE. The CDR3 runs to 17 residues. The CDR3 DNA follows: TGTGCCAGCAGTCAAACCTACTTACAGGGGGCCGGGAACATTCAGTACTTC. As protein: CASSQTYLQGAGNIQYF.

This chain uses TRBV5-6 with TRBJ2-5, with 8 bases matching TRBD1. CDR1 and CDR2 from the germline V gene are SGHDT and YYEEEE. CDR3 size: 16 residues. The J segment lost 1 base and the V segment lost 4 bases, leaving 9 bases of the junction unmatched. The CDR3 here is CASSNDRGRLQETQYF. CDR3 nucleotides: TGTGCCAGCAGCAACGACAGGGGCCGACTCCAAGAGACCCAGTACTTC.